This TCR beta chain was documented in a study of blood T cell repertoires in COVID-19. Turning to the study itself: Nucleic acid was either cDNA or gDNA, and it came from T cells, B-cell-depleted T cells, or PBMCs.

Trimming removed 3 bases at V and 10 bases at J, with 15 bases between. Germline CDR1 and CDR2: MNHNS and SASEGT. The CDR3 loop spans 13 amino acids. The authors' processing: For nucleated cells, counts were estimated from reference gene primer amplification. Clones were sequenced by immunoSEQ multiplex PCR, and TCRdb holds only the in-frame ones, with some missing. V, J and clone size were drawn from that table, and D and trimming were deduced from the DNA. The sample lists more than 95,000 clones; more than 70% were seen once. V gene TRBV6-1 combines with J gene TRBJ1-1; D perhaps matches TRBD1 (6 bases). The sequence was obtained from a human donor in a cohort sampled during active COVID-19. Source material: peripheral blood. This chain's CDR3 is CASSETGSGAAFF. In nucleotides, the CDR3 is TGTGCCAGCAGTGAGACAGGAAGTGGTGCAGCTTTCTTT.